Below are 31 T cell receptor beta chains sequenced from a single sample in a study of regulatory T cells in long-lasting Graves disease. The sample's time point: newly diagnosed GD, antithyroid drugs for less than 3 months. Extracted PBMC RNA gave rise to the TCR library. Through Arm-PCR of CDR3 regions and iRepertoire HTBI primers, TCR beta libraries were built. Each CDR3 protein gets one entry after TCRdb re-called the multiplex PCR reads with MiXCR. This table has around 450,000 distinct CDR3 sequences, over 12% appearing once. The same data also went into a second study, on T cells in Graves' hyperthyroidism and ophthalmopathy.

The sample in question was peripheral blood mononuclear cells (PBMCs), obtained at new diagnosis, from a patient treated with antithyroid drugs. The receptors stem from a woman aged 40 to 49 with Graves disease.

This clonotype occurred many times. The gene calls are TRBV27 and TRBJ2-5; 10 bases agree with TRBD2. The CDR3 runs 18 residues. V shed 1 base and J 0 bases; nucleotides not matched to a gene: 8. Germline assignment: CDR1 MNHEY and CDR2 SMNVEV (reference sequence). The CDR3 nucleotides are TGTGCCAGCAGTTTATGGGCGACGGGACTAGCGCACCAAGAGACCCAGTACTTC. This encodes CASSLWATGLAHQETQYF.

The J gene is TRBJ2-3, the V gene TRBV30; D is unresolved. The V gene lost 5 bases and the J gene lost 0 bases, with 6 bases spanning the gap. The germline V gene has CDR1 GTSNPN and CDR2 SVGIG (reference sequence). The CDR3 consists of 12 residues. The chain's CDR3 is CAWQDSTDTQYF. CDR3 in DNA: TGTGCCTGGCAGGATAGCACAGATACGCAGTATTTT. The full variable domain, its missing parts supplied by reference TRBV30 and TRBJ2-3, is SQTIHQWPATLVQPVGSPLSLECTVEGTSNPNLYWYRQAAGRGLQLLFYSVGIGQISSEVPQNLSASRPQDRQFILSSKKLLLSDSGFYLCAWQDSTDTQYFGPGTRLTVL.

Details on this clonotype: A read error may explain this, as a much larger clone is one base away. This sequence joins TRBV3-1 and TRBJ2-5; 10 bases fit TRBD1. V trimming: 3 bases; J trimming: 11 bases; junction bases outside the gene matches: 12. CDR1 and CDR2 (germline): LGHDT, YNNKEL (reference sequence). This CDR3 contains 15 residues. CDR3 sequence reads: CASSQTGGSYNEQYF. For the CDR3, the DNA is TGTGCCAGCAGCCAGACAGGGGGCTCCTACAATGAGCAGTACTTC.

This clonotype was recorded many times. The genes are TRBV27 and TRBJ2-7; TRBD2 matches 13 bases. Germline loops: CDR1 MNHEY, CDR2 SMNVEV (reference sequence). The CDR3 spans 17 residues. Unmatched junction bases numbered 8, after V lost 0 bases and J lost 6 bases. For the CDR3, the DNA is TGTGCCAGCAGTTTATCCACGGGACTAGCGGGATACGCCGAGCAGTACTTC. Protein product: CASSLSTGLAGYAEQYF.

This clonotype occurred a few times. V gene TRBV7-8 combines with J gene TRBJ2-7; D perhaps matches TRBD1 (6 bases). The CDR3 has 17 amino acids. V was shortened by 3 bases and J by 1 base, with 19 bases between the two germline ends. Germline CDR1 reads SGHVS; CDR2 reads FQNEAQ. CDR3 residues: CASSFFAGTQGSYEQYF. The DNA for the CDR3 is TGTGCCAGCAGCTTTTTCGCCGGGACACAAGGATCCTACGAGCAGTACTTC. The full variable domain, rest sourced from reference TRBV7-8 and TRBJ2-7, is GAGVSQSPRYKVAKRGQDVALRCDPISGHVSLFWYQQALGQGPEFLTYFQNEAQLDKSGLPSDRFFAERPEGSVSTLKIQRTQQEDSAVYLCASSFFAGTQGSYEQYFGPGTRLTVT.

This clonotype was observed many times. The chain employs TRBV12-3 or TRBV12-4 and TRBJ1-2; the match to TRBD1 covers 9 bases. V was clipped by 6 bases and J by 4 bases; unmatched bases: 6. The CDR3 totals 14 residues. The CDR3 is CASSPGQGGYGYTF. CDR3 bases: TGTGCCAGCAGCCCGGGACAGGGCGGCTATGGCTACACCTTC.

This clonotype counts as medium-sized. The rearrangement uses TRBV6-2 or TRBV6-3 and TRBJ2-2; 12 positions agree with TRBD2. The CDR3 is 17 residues long. In germline, CDR1 is MNHEY, CDR2 SVGEGT. Germline trimming cut 2 bases from V and 2 bases from J; bases unmatched to any gene: 3. CDR3 loop: CASSYLAGGVNTGELFF. CDR3 nucleotides: TGTGCCAGCAGTTACCTAGCGGGGGGGGTCAACACCGGGGAGCTGTTTTTT.

Only a few counts were recorded for this clonotype. The gene calls are TRBV7-6 and TRBJ1-2, with unresolved D. This CDR3 comprises 14 residues. Germline V lookup: CDR1 SGHVS, CDR2 FNYEAQ. The V end lost 4 bases, the J end lost 8 bases, and 17 bases lay between the germline ends. For the CDR3, the DNA is TGTGCCAGCAGCTCGGCATCCCGGGTCGGAGGCTACACCTTC. It is translated as CASSSASRVGGYTF. The full variable domain, its missing parts supplied by reference TRBV7-6 and TRBJ1-2, is GAGVSQSPRYKVTKRGQDVALRCDPISGHVSLYWYRQALGQGPEFLTYFNYEAQQDKSGLPNDRFSAERPEGSISTLTIQRTEQRDSAMYRCASSSASRVGGYTFGSGTRLTVV.

At least ten counts were recorded for this clonotype. The J gene is TRBJ1-6, the V gene TRBV27; no reliable D call. The CDR3 consists of 15 residues. Trimming cost V 6 bases and J 7 bases, with 16 bases left between them. Germline V gene sequence: CDR1 MNHEY, CDR2 SMNVEV (reference sequence). This CDR3 is CASSGNGGSNSPLHF. CDR3 DNA sequence: TGTGCCAGCAGCGGGAACGGAGGGTCCAATTCACCCCTCCACTTT.

Regarding this clonotype: A read error is possible here, since a much larger clone lies one base away. The CDR3, as DNA: TGTGCCAGCAGCTTAGTCGGACAGGGGGCTGATGAGCAGTACTTC. This translates into CASSLVGQGADEQYF. The V gene is TRBV7-2, the J gene TRBJ2-5, with 11 bases identical to TRBD1. The CDR3 contains 15 residues. J was trimmed by 11 bases and V by 1 base; bases with no gene match: 9. Looked up from germline, CDR1 is SGHTA and CDR2 is FQGNSA.

This clonotype was seen ten or more times. This chain links TRBV11-1 with TRBJ2-5; 10 positions agree with TRBD1. The CDR3 sequence is 16 residues long. Germline assignment: CDR1 SGHAT and CDR2 FQDESV (reference sequence). Unmatched junction bases numbered 9, after V lost 5 bases and J lost 3 bases. CDR3 loop: CASSALTGGAEETQYF. The CDR3, as DNA: TGTGCCAGCAGCGCACTGACAGGGGGCGCGGAAGAGACCCAGTACTTC.

This clonotype showed up many times. The chain employs TRBV7-9 and TRBJ1-3; D call uncertain. Trimming took 0 bases from V and 3 from J, leaving 0 bases between them. CDR1 and CDR2 from the germline V gene are SEHNR and FQNEAQ (reference sequence). The CDR3 length is 12 residues. The chain's CDR3 is CASSLAGNTIYF. CDR3 nucleotides: TGTGCCAGCAGCTTAGCTGGAAACACCATATATTTT.

This clonotype appeared many times. This sequence joins TRBV11-2 and TRBJ2-5; D is unclear. CDR1 is SGHAT and CDR2 is FQNNGV in the germline V gene. Trimming pared 5 bases from V and 0 bases from J, leaving 16 bases between. This CDR3 spans 16 amino acids. The CDR3 nucleotides are TGTGCCAGCAGCCCAGACGCAGACGTGGACCAAGAGACCCAGTACTTC. It translates to CASSPDADVDQETQYF.

CDR3: CSARDDSGRALEQYF. The CDR3, as DNA: TGCAGTGCTAGAGATGATAGCGGGAGGGCTCTCGAGCAGTACTTC. The chain has TRBV20-1 and TRBJ2-7; TRBD2 agrees at 11 bases. J gave up 6 bases and V 0 bases, and 7 bases lay outside the gene matches. This CDR3 contains 15 residues. The germline V gene has CDR1 DFQATT and CDR2 SNEGSKA (reference sequence).

V gene TRBV9 combines with J gene TRBJ2-1, with D perhaps matching TRBD2 (6 bases). CDR3 length: 15 amino acids. Germline V gives CDR1 SGDLS, CDR2 YYNGEE. Trimming shortened V by 4 bases and J by 3 bases, and 14 bases separated the two germline ends. DNA for the CDR3: TGTGCCAGCAGCCCCTACGGGGACTTCTACAATGAGCAGTTCTTC. It specifies CASSPYGDFYNEQFF.

This clonotype was seen ten or more times. The CDR3 is CSAREGGIATDTQYF. CDR3 nucleotide sequence: TGCAGTGCTAGAGAAGGAGGGATCGCCACAGATACGCAGTATTTT. The gene calls are TRBV20-1 and TRBJ2-3; TRBD2 might be the D (6 bases). CDR3 length: 15 residues. V lost 0 bases, J lost 2 bases, and 12 bases lay in between. CDR1 is DFQATT and CDR2 is SNEGSKA in the germline V gene (reference sequence).

A few counts support this clonotype. The final CDR3 position lacks the conserved phenylalanine or tryptophan, pointing to a likely read error. This chain links TRBV27 with TRBJ1-2; no firm D call. The germline gives CDR1 MNHEY, CDR2 SMNVEV (reference sequence). Deletions cut 3 bases from V and 4 bases from J, with 9 bases between. The CDR3 consists of 13 residues. As DNA, the CDR3 is TGTGCCAGCAGTTTCGGGGAGCCCTATGGCTACACCCTC. It codes for CASSFGEPYGYTL.

In this sample, this clonotype turned up many times. The rearrangement joins TRBV29-1 to TRBJ1-1; 7 nucleotides agree with TRBD1. Germline CDR1 is SQVTM and CDR2 is ANQGSEA. The CDR3 has 14 amino acids. V dropped 7 bases and J dropped 1; count of bases not matched to a gene: 9. The CDR3 loop is CSAIQGTANTEAFF. The CDR3 DNA reads TGCAGCGCCATACAAGGGACAGCGAACACTGAAGCTTTCTTT.

At least ten counts were recorded for this clonotype. In DNA, the CDR3 is TGTGCCAGCAGGGAGGACAGGGTCTGGGATTCACCCCTCCACTTT. This translates into CASREDRVWDSPLHF. The V gene is TRBV2, the J gene TRBJ1-6; 8 nucleotides line up with TRBD1. V gave up 6 bases and J gave up 8 bases; unmatched junction bases: 9. This CDR3 region has 15 residues. Per the germline V gene, CDR1 is SNHLY and CDR2 is FYNNEI.

This chain joins TRBV20-1 and TRBJ1-1; a weak D match, TRBD1 (6 bases). This CDR3 is 14 amino acids long. The germline V gene encodes CDR1 DFQATT and CDR2 SNEGSKA (reference sequence). Trimming took off 3 bases at V and 1 base at J, with 12 bases between the two ends. The CDR3 nucleotides read TGCAGTGCTAGGTGGGGGGGGCCGAACACTGAAGCTTTCTTT. Its translation: CSARWGGPNTEAFF.

This clonotype was recorded many times. This chain connects TRBV11-2 to TRBJ2-3, with D perhaps TRBD2 (6 bases). Trimming shortened V by 5 bases and J by 2 bases, and 17 bases separated the two germline ends. CDR3 length equals 16 residues. Per the germline V gene, CDR1 is SGHAT and CDR2 is FQNNGV. The CDR3 bases are TGTGCCAGCAGCACCATACCCGGGAGAGTCACAGATACGCAGTATTTT. Its protein is CASSTIPGRVTDTQYF.

The table lists this clonotype with many counts. The chain has TRBV30 and TRBJ2-1; 11 nucleotides match TRBD2. Trimming cost V 1 base and J 8 bases; bases outside gene matches: 1. Germline lookup yields CDR1 GTSNPN and CDR2 SVGIG (reference sequence). The CDR3 loop spans 13 amino acids. This chain's CDR3 is CAWSELAGDEQFF. Here the CDR3 DNA reads TGTGCCTGGAGTGAACTAGCGGGAGATGAGCAGTTCTTC.

There are a few counts of this clonotype. V and J are TRBV7-9 and TRBJ2-7; 8 bases map to TRBD2. Germline CDR1 reads SEHNR; CDR2 reads FQNEAQ (reference sequence). CDR3 size: 17 residues. The trim removed 3 bases at V and 3 bases at J, leaving 13 bases unmatched. The CDR3 bases are TGTGCCAGCAGCTTCGGTCTAGCGGGTGGAATTGGCTACGAGCAGTACTTC. It encodes CASSFGLAGGIGYEQYF.

This clonotype was picked up many times. The chain joins TRBV7-8 to TRBJ2-7, with TRBD1 identical over 10 bases. Germline CDR1 is SGHVS and CDR2 is FQNEAQ. The trim removed 5 bases at V and 6 bases at J, leaving 4 bases unmatched. The CDR3 consists of 13 residues. CDR3 residues: CASSKRDRGEQYF. The CDR3 DNA follows: TGTGCCAGCAGCAAAAGGGACAGGGGCGAGCAGTACTTC. The whole variable domain, remainder taken from reference TRBV7-8 and TRBJ2-7, is GAGVSQSPRYKVAKRGQDVALRCDPISGHVSLFWYQQALGQGPEFLTYFQNEAQLDKSGLPSDRFFAERPEGSVSTLKIQRTQQEDSAVYLCASSKRDRGEQYFGPGTRLTVT.

The rearrangement joins TRBV5-1 to TRBJ1-3; TRBD1 agrees at 7 bases. V dropped 1 base and J dropped 0; count of bases not matched to a gene: 7. CDR1 is SGHRS, CDR2 YFSETQ, per germline. The CDR3 covers 17 residues. The CDR3 sequence is CASSLTGQTSSGNTIYF. The CDR3, as DNA: TGCGCCAGCAGCTTGACGGGACAGACCAGCTCTGGAAACACCATATATTTT.

This clonotype appeared many times. In DNA form, the CDR3 reads TGTGCCAGCAGCCCCCAGGGGGGCCGCGAAACCGAAAAACTGTTTTTT. Translation gives CASSPQGGRETEKLFF. The chain has TRBV11-2 and TRBJ1-4; the match to TRBD1 covers 7 bases. With V trimmed by 5 bases and J by 8 bases, 14 bases remained unmatched. CDR1 and CDR2 from the germline V gene are SGHAT and FQNNGV. The CDR3 has 16 amino acids.

This clonotype has just a few counts. The V gene is TRBV28, the J gene TRBJ2-7; 13 nucleotides align to TRBD2. Germline V gene sequence: CDR1 MDHEN, CDR2 SYDVKM. This CDR3 has 15 amino acids. V lost 7 bases to trimming and J lost 3 bases; unmatched junction nucleotides: 6. In DNA form, the CDR3 reads TGTGCCAGCAAACACGGACTAGCGGGAGTCTACGAGCAGTACTTC. Translated: CASKHGLAGVYEQYF.

This clonotype was counted ten times or more. This chain joins TRBV28 and TRBJ2-1; no clear D. The CDR3 has 16 amino acids. V lost 4 bases and J lost 0, with 13 bases in between. Germline V lookup: CDR1 MDHEN, CDR2 SYDVKM. This CDR3 is CASSSMLSSSYNEQFF. The CDR3 coding sequence is TGTGCCAGCAGTTCGATGTTATCGAGCTCCTACAATGAGCAGTTCTTC.

As regards this clonotype: A clone one base away is much larger, so this may be a read error. The genes are TRBV3-1 and TRBJ2-4; D possibly corresponds to TRBD2 (6 bases). The CDR3 extends over 14 amino acids. Germline assignment: CDR1 LGHDT and CDR2 YNNKEL (reference sequence). The V end lost 3 bases, the J end lost 13 bases, and 19 bases lay between the germline ends. CDR3 amino acids: CASSHGDLWDEQYF. As DNA, the CDR3 is TGTGCCAGCAGCCACGGGGACTTGTGGGATGAGCAGTACTTC.

This clonotype has ten or more counts. J is TRBJ2-7 and V is TRBV3-1, with a possible D match to TRBD2 (6 bases). V lost 4 bases, J lost 3 bases, and 16 bases lay in between. Looked up from germline, CDR1 is LGHDT and CDR2 is YNNKEL (reference sequence). The CDR3 totals 15 residues. CDR3 protein: CASSPGSGLFYEQYF. CDR3 nucleotide sequence: TGTGCCAGCAGCCCTGGATCGGGACTGTTCTACGAGCAGTACTTC.

This clonotype has only a few counts. The rearrangement joins TRBV19 to TRBJ2-3; D is possibly TRBD2 (5 bases). This CDR3 spans 14 amino acids. V lost 7 bases and J 2 bases, leaving 13 bases between the germline ends. The germline V gene has CDR1 LNHDA and CDR2 SQIVND (reference sequence). The CDR3 is CASKKEGSTDTQYF. DNA for the CDR3: TGTGCCAGTAAGAAAGAGGGATCCACAGATACGCAGTATTTT.